Below are 26 T cell receptor beta chains sequenced from a single sample in a study of T cell repertoires in ileal Crohn's disease. Using immunoSEQ multiplex PCR, the repertoire was profiled, and TCRdb retains in-frame clones only, with some absent. In the table there are about 2,400 clones, around 66% of which are singletons. Material for sequencing was ileal tissue. These receptors were collected from an adult with Crohn's disease.

This rearrangement joins TRBV6-4 to TRBJ2-4; 10 positions match TRBD2. Germline trimming cut 0 bases from V and 0 bases from J; bases unmatched to any gene: 11. CDR1 MRHNA and CDR2 SNTAGT come from the germline V gene. The CDR3 consists of 20 residues. CDR3 nucleotide sequence: TGTGCCAGCAGTGACTCGAGACTAGCGGGCCCCATCCTAGCCAAAAACATTCAGTACTTC. As protein: CASSDSRLAGPILAKNIQYF.

This clone occurred once. The J gene is TRBJ2-5, the V gene TRBV6-5, with a tentative D call TRBD1 (5 bases). The CDR3 sequence is 15 residues long. Trimming pared 7 bases from V and 4 bases from J, leaving 19 bases between. Germline CDR1 and CDR2: MNHEY and SVGAGI. CDR3 residues: CASNPRGTLGETQYF. The CDR3 nucleotides are TGTGCCAGCAACCCAAGGGGTACCCTCGGAGAGACCCAGTACTTC.

This chain links TRBV2 with TRBJ2-5; tentatively, D is TRBD2 (5 bases). This CDR3 is built from 15 residues. Germline values: CDR1 SNHLY, CDR2 FYNNEI. Trimming pared 3 bases from V and 1 base from J, leaving 12 bases between. CDR3: CASSDRGLGQETQYF. DNA of the CDR3: TGTGCCAGCAGTGACCGGGGTTTAGGCCAAGAGACCCAGTACTTC.

The sample holds one count of this clone. This rearrangement joins TRBV29-1 to TRBJ1-1, with D perhaps TRBD1 (5 bases). Between the trimmed V and J ends, which lost 8 bases and 0 bases, there was a span of 10 bases. Looked up from germline, CDR1 is SQVTM and CDR2 is ANQGSEA. The CDR3 covers 12 residues. CDR3 in amino acids: CSMTVMNTEAFF. The CDR3 nucleotides read TGCAGCATGACAGTCATGAACACTGAAGCTTTCTTT.

The chain uses TRBV6-1 and TRBJ2-4; D not certain. Germline CDR1 reads MNHNS; CDR2 reads SASEGT. V was cut by 0 bases and J by 6 bases, with 12 bases left in between. The CDR3 covers 15 residues. This CDR3 reads CASSEALPVGNIQYF. The CDR3 DNA sequence: TGTGCCAGCAGTGAAGCGCTTCCAGTTGGAAACATTCAGTACTTC.

This clone showed up just a few times. The CDR3 loop is CASGLPVGDNSPLHF. As DNA, the CDR3 is TGTGCTAGTGGCCTCCCCGTAGGGGATAATTCACCCCTCCACTTT. The chain carries TRBV12-5 and TRBJ1-6; tentatively, D is TRBD1 (5 bases). The CDR3 consists of 15 residues. With 6 bases removed from V and 5 bases from J, the gap between germline ends came to 14 bases. Germline assignment: CDR1 LGHNT and CDR2 FRNRAP.

In this sample, this clone turned up a few times. This chain uses TRBV7-2 with TRBJ2-7; 9 bases agree with TRBD1. The CDR3 is 15 amino acids. Germline V gene data show CDR1 as SGHTA and CDR2 as FQGNSA. V lost 5 bases, J lost 1 base, and 6 bases stayed unmatched. The CDR3 nucleotides are TGTGCCAGCAGCGCTACCGGGACAGGGTCCTACGAGCAGTACTTC. Its translation: CASSATGTGSYEQYF.

This clone has a handful of counts. V gene TRBV6-1 combines with J gene TRBJ2-2, with 10 bases matching TRBD2. The CDR3 covers 15 residues. Germline CDR1 MNHNS, CDR2 SASEGT. The V segment lost 4 bases and the J segment 1 base; nucleotides outside the gene matches: 0. DNA of the CDR3: TGTGCCAGCAGTGGACTAGCGGGGAACACCGGGGAGCTGTTTTTT. It encodes CASSGLAGNTGELFF.

This chain uses TRBV30 with TRBJ1-6; perhaps TRBD1 as D (5 bases). Germline-derived CDR1 and CDR2 are GTSNPN and SVGIG (reference sequence). The V and J ends lost 3 bases and 7 bases respectively, with 16 bases between them. The CDR3 runs 15 residues. The CDR3 nucleotides are TGTGCCTGGAGGGGCGGTACAGGTAGAAATTCACCCCTCCACTTT. This encodes CAWRGGTGRNSPLHF.

The V call is TRBV27, the J call TRBJ1-3; 10 nucleotides match TRBD1. The CDR3 runs to 16 residues. The J segment lost 3 bases and the V segment lost 5 bases, leaving 7 bases of the junction unmatched. Germline loops: CDR1 MNHEY, CDR2 SMNVEV (reference sequence). The CDR3 sequence is CASSPKGTGVGNTIYF. The CDR3 DNA follows: TGTGCCAGCAGTCCAAAAGGGACAGGGGTTGGAAACACCATATATTTT.

This clone was seen once. The V gene is TRBV9, the J gene TRBJ1-2; TRBD1 is a possible D gene (5 bases). Trimming took 3 bases from V and 7 from J, leaving 13 bases between them. The CDR3 contains 13 residues. Germline V gene sequence: CDR1 SGDLS, CDR2 YYNGEE. CDR3 sequence: CASSASDTSGYTF. The CDR3 nucleotides read TGTGCCAGCAGCGCCTCGGACACAAGTGGCTACACCTTC.

This clone was seen just once. The chain uses TRBV6-1 and TRBJ1-5, with TRBD1 matching 9 bases. Germline V gives CDR1 MNHNS, CDR2 SASEGT. V gave up 3 bases and J gave up 4 bases; unmatched junction bases: 4. This CDR3 has 15 amino acids. The CDR3 is CASSEGQGQNQPQHF. In DNA form, the CDR3 reads TGTGCCAGCAGTGAGGGACAGGGCCAGAATCAGCCCCAGCATTTT.

The V gene is TRBV11-3, the J gene TRBJ2-3; no clear D gene. The CDR3 totals 14 residues. V lost 5 bases, J lost 0 bases, and 9 bases lay in between. Germline lookup yields CDR1 SGHNT and CDR2 YENEEA. CDR3 nucleotide sequence: TGTGCCAGCAGCGCAGGCGCTAGCACAGATACGCAGTATTTT. Translated: CASSAGASTDTQYF.

The CDR3 sequence: CASRDRGGVTEAFF. Here the CDR3 DNA reads TGCGCCAGCAGGGACAGGGGTGGCGTCACTGAAGCTTTCTTT. This chain joins TRBV10-2 and TRBJ1-1; 9 bases line up with TRBD1. The CDR3 has 14 residues. With 6 bases clipped from V and 4 bases from J, the junction kept 6 bases outside the gene matches. Germline CDR1 and CDR2: WSHSY and SAAADI.

This clone is large (0.1 to 1%) by share. The chain is built from TRBV29-1 and TRBJ2-2, with unresolved D. Germline CDR1 reads SQVTM; CDR2 reads ANQGSEA. V lost 8 bases and J 6 bases, leaving 16 bases between the germline ends. This CDR3 contains 13 residues. The CDR3 DNA sequence: TGCAGCACCTCGGTCGGCGGTTCCGGGGAGCTGTTTTTT. Its protein is CSTSVGGSGELFF.

This CDR3 reads CASSESTSGGAADTQYF. The CDR3 DNA reads as TGTGCCAGCAGTGAGTCGACTAGCGGGGGGGCTGCAGATACGCAGTATTTT. The J gene is TRBJ2-3, the V gene TRBV6-4, with TRBD2 identical over 14 bases. This CDR3 has 17 amino acids. With V trimmed by 3 bases and J by 4 bases, 6 bases remained unmatched. CDR1 is MRHNA and CDR2 is SNTAGT in the germline V gene.

The chain carries TRBV30 and TRBJ2-3, with TRBD1 matching 10 bases. The CDR3 totals 14 residues. Trimming removed 5 bases from V and 5 bases from J; junction bases left unmatched: 7. Germline V gene sequence: CDR1 GTSNPN, CDR2 SVGIG (reference sequence). Here the CDR3 DNA reads TGTGCCTGGCGACTCGGACAGGGGGAAGATACGCAGTATTTT. This sequence encodes CAWRLGQGEDTQYF.

The chain is built from TRBV6-5 and TRBJ1-3; no definite D call. The germline CDR1 and CDR2 sequences are MNHEY and SVGAGI. There are 14 residues in the CDR3. V lost 2 bases and J lost 1, with 6 bases in between. CDR3 sequence reads: CASSYEPSGNTIYF. The CDR3, as DNA: TGTGCCAGCAGTTACGAGCCTTCTGGAAACACCATATATTTT.

This chain connects TRBV30 to TRBJ2-5; D call uncertain. This CDR3 region has 15 residues. Germline V lookup: CDR1 GTSNPN, CDR2 SVGIG (reference sequence). Trimming pared 0 bases from V and 2 bases from J, leaving 13 bases between. CDR3 DNA sequence: TGTGCCTGGAGTGTACAGATGGGTTCGCAAGAGACCCAGTACTTC. As protein: CAWSVQMGSQETQYF.

The chain recombines TRBV5-1 with TRBJ2-1; D is perhaps TRBD2 (5 bases). Deletions cut 4 bases from V and 5 bases from J, with 10 bases between. Germline V gene data show CDR1 as SGHRS and CDR2 as YFSETQ. CDR3 length equals 13 residues. The DNA of the CDR3 is TGCGCCAGCAGCCCGTTCGGGGACAATGAGCAGTTCTTC. Translated: CASSPFGDNEQFF.

This clone is large. The chain employs TRBV19 and TRBJ2-6; D is undetermined. The V end was cut by 3 bases, the J end by 3 bases, with 9 bases between. In germline, CDR1 is LNHDA, CDR2 SQIVND (reference sequence). The CDR3 consists of 15 residues. In DNA, the CDR3 is TGTGCCAGTAGTATGAACGGGTATGGGGCCAACGTCCTGACTTTC. Its protein product is CASSMNGYGANVLTF.

This clone is large in the sample. Other DNA variants within this sample encode the same CDR3. This rearrangement joins TRBV7-2 to TRBJ1-5; 7 bases fit TRBD1. The CDR3 contains 16 residues. After removal of 1 base from V and 0 bases from J, the junction contained 3 bases not matched to a gene. Germline V gene sequence: CDR1 SGHTA, CDR2 FQGNSA. CDR3: CASSLGTGNSNQPQHF. The CDR3 nucleotides read TGTGCCAGCAGCTTAGGGACAGGCAATAGCAATCAGCCCCAGCATTTT.

This clone counts as large. The genes are TRBV7-2 and TRBJ2-1, with TRBD1 as a possible D gene (5 bases). Germline CDR1 is SGHTA and CDR2 is FQGNSA. This CDR3 is 12 amino acids long. Trimming stripped 3 bases from V and 9 bases from J, with 9 bases between. CDR3 protein: CASSFQGVEQFF. CDR3 DNA sequence: TGTGCCAGCAGCTTTCAGGGTGTTGAGCAGTTCTTC.

Note on this clone: One end of the junction is discordant with germline, which a read error may explain. This chain uses TRBV19 with TRBJ1-1; tentatively, D is TRBD1 (6 bases). The germline V gene encodes CDR1 LNHDA and CDR2 SQIVND (reference sequence). The CDR3 extends over 11 amino acids. The chain's CDR3 is CASSWLDRRIF. The CDR3 coding sequence is TGTGCCAGTAGTTGGCTGGACAGACGAATCTTT.

This chain joins TRBV18 and TRBJ2-6, with 7 positions matching TRBD1. J was trimmed by 4 bases and V by 0 bases; bases with no gene match: 9. Germline assignment: CDR1 KGHSH and CDR2 LQKENI. CDR3 length equals 18 residues. The DNA for the CDR3 is TGTGCCAGCTCACCACCGCGGCAGGGGGTATCGGGGGCCAACGTCCTGACTTTC. Translation gives CASSPPRQGVSGANVLTF.

The sample holds one count of this clone. V and J are TRBV19 and TRBJ2-7; TRBD2 is a possible D gene (5 bases). Per germline, CDR1 LNHDA and CDR2 SQIVND (reference sequence). Trimming stripped 6 bases from V and 5 bases from J, with 14 bases between. The CDR3 runs to 13 residues. The CDR3 sequence is CASSRVLADEQYF. As DNA, the CDR3 is TGTGCCAGTAGCCGAGTCCTAGCCGACGAGCAGTACTTC.